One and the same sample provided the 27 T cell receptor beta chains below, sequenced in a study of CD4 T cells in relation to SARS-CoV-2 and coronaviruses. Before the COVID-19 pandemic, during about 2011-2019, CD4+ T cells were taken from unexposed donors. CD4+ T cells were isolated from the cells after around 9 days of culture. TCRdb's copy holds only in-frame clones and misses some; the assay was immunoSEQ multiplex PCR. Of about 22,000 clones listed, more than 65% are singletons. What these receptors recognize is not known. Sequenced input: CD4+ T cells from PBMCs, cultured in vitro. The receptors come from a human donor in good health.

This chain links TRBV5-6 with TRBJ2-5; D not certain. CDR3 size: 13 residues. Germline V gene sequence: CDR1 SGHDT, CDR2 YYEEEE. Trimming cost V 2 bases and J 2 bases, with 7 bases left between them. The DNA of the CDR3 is TGTGCCAGCAGCTTCCCGCCACAAGAGACCCAGTACTTC. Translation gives CASSFPPQETQYF.

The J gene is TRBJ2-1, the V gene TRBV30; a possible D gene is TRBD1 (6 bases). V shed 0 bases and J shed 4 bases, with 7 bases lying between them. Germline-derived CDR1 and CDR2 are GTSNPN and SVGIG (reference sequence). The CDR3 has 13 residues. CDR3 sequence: CAWSVGTYNEQFF. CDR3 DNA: TGTGCCTGGAGTGTCGGGACATACAATGAGCAGTTCTTC.

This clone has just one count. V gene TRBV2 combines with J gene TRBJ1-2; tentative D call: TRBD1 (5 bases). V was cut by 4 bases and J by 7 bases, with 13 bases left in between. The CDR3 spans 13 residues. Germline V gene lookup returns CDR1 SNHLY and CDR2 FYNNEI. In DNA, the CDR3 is TGTGCCAGCAGTGTAGAGGGGAAAGGTGGCTACACCTTC. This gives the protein CASSVEGKGGYTF.

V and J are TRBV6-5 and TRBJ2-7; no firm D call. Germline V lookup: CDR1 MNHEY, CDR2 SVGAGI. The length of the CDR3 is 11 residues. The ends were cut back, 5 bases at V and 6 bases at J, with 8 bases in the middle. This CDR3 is CASSTTTEQYF. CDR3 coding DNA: TGTGCCAGCAGTACCACAACCGAGCAGTACTTC.

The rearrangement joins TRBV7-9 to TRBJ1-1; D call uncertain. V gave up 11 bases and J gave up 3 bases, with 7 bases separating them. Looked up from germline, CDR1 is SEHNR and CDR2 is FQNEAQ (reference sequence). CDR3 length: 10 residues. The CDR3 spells CASGDTEAFF. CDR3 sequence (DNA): TGTGCCTCTGGGGACACTGAAGCTTTCTTT. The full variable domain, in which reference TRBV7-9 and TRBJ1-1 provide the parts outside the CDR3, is DTGVSQNPRHKITKRGQNVTFRCDPISEHNRLYWYRQTLGQGPEFLTYFQNEAQLEKSRLLSDRFSAERPKGSFSTLEIQRTEQGDSAMYLCASGDTEAFFGQGTRLTVV.

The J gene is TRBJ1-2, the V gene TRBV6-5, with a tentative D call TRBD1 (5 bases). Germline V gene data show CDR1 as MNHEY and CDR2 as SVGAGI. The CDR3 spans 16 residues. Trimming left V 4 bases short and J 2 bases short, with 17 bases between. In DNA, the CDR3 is TGTGCCAGCAGTTCCCTGGGGGGGGAGCAGAACTATGGCTACACCTTC. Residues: CASSSLGGEQNYGYTF.

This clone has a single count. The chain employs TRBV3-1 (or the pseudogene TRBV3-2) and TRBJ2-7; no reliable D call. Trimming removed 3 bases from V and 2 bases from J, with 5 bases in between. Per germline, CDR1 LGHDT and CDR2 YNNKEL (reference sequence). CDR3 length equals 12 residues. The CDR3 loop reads CASSHGPYEQYF. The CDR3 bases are TGTGCCAGCAGCCATGGGCCCTACGAGCAGTACTTC.

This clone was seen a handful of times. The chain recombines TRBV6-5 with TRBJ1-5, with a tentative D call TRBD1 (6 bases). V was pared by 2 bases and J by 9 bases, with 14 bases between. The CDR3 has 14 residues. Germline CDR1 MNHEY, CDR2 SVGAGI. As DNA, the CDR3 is TGTGCCAGCAGTTACCACACCACAGGGCTGCCCCAGCATTTT. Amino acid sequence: CASSYHTTGLPQHF.

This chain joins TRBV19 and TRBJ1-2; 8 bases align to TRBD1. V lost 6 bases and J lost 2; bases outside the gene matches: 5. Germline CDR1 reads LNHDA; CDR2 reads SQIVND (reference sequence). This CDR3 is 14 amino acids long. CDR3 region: CASRTGEANYGYTF. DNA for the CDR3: TGTGCCAGTAGGACAGGGGAGGCCAACTATGGCTACACCTTC.

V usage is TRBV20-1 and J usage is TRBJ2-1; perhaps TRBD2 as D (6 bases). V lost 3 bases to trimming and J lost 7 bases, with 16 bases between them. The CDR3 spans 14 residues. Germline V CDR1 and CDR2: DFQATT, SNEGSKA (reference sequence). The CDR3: CSASRTQGRNEQFF. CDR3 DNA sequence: TGCAGTGCTAGTCGGACTCAAGGGAGGAATGAGCAGTTCTTC.

The CDR3: CASSQKPTGGYEQYF. The CDR3 coding sequence is TGTGCCAGCAGCCAAAAGCCTACAGGGGGCTACGAGCAGTACTTC. The V and J genes are TRBV3-1 (or the pseudogene TRBV3-2) and TRBJ2-7, with TRBD1 matching 8 bases. The CDR3 loop spans 15 amino acids. Losses at the gene ends were 2 bases for V and 3 bases for J; bases not matched to a gene: 6. The V gene's germline CDR1 is LGHDT and CDR2 YNNKEL (reference sequence).

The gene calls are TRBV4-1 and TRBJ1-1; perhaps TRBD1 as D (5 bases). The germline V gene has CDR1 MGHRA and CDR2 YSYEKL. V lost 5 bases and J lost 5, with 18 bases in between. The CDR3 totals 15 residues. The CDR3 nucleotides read TGCGCCAGCAGCTCTGGATGGGGGGGGGTAACTGAAGCTTTCTTT. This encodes CASSSGWGGVTEAFF.

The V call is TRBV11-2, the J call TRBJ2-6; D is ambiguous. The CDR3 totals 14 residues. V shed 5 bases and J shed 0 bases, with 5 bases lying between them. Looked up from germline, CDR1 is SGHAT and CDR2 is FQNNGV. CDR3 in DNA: TGTGCCAGCAGCGCTCGCTCTGGGGCCAACGTCCTGACTTTC. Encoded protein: CASSARSGANVLTF. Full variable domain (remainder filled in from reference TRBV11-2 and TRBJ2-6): EAGVAQSPRYKIIEKRQSVAFWCNPISGHATLYWYQQILGQGPKLLIQFQNNGVVDDSQLPKDRFSAERLKGVDSTLKIQPAKLEDSAVYLCASSARSGANVLTFGAGSRLTVL.

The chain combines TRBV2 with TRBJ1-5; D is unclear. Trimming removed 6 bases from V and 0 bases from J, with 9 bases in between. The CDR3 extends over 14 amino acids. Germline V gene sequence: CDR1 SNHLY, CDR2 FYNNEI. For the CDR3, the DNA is TGTGCCAGCAGCATAGGGAGTAGCAATCAGCCCCAGCATTTT. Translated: CASSIGSSNQPQHF.

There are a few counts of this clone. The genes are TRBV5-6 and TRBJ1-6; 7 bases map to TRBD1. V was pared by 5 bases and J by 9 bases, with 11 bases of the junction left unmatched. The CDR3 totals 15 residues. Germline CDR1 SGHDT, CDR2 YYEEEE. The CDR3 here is CASSVFRDRFSPLHF. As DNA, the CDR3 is TGTGCCAGCAGTGTGTTCCGGGACAGATTTTCACCCCTCCACTTT.

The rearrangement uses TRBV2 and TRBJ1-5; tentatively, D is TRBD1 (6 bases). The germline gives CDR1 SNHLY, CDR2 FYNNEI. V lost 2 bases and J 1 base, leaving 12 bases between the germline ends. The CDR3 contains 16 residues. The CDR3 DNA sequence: TGTGCCAGCAGTGAAAGGGGGTTGGGGAGCAATCAGCCCCAGCATTTT. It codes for CASSERGLGSNQPQHF.

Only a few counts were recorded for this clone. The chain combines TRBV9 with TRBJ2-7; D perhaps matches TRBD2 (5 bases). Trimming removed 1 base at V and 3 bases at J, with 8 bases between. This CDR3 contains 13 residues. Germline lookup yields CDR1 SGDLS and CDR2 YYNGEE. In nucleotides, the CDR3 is TGTGCCAGCAGCGTATCGAGCGGCTACGAGCAGTACTTC. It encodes CASSVSSGYEQYF. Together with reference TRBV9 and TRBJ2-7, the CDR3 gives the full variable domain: DSGVTQTPKHLITATGQRVTLRCSPRSGDLSVYWYQQSLDQGLQFLIQYYNGEERAKGNILERFSAQQFPDLHSELNLSSLELGDSALYFCASSVSSGYEQYFGPGTRLTVT.

CDR3 residues: CASSLAGPTYNEQFF. The CDR3 DNA sequence: TGTGCCAGCAGCTTAGCGGGGCCAACCTACAATGAGCAGTTCTTC. The V gene is TRBV5-4, the J gene TRBJ2-1; TRBD2 agrees at 7 bases. Germline loops: CDR1 SGHNT, CDR2 YYREEE (reference sequence). The junction had 4 bases not matched to a gene; V was cut back by 2 bases and J by 2 bases. The CDR3 runs 15 residues. The full variable domain, completed using reference TRBV5-4 and TRBJ2-1, is ETGVTQSPTHLIKTRGQQVTLRCSSQSGHNTVSWYQQALGQGPQFIFQYYREEENGRGNFPPRFSGLQFPNYSSELNVNALELDDSALYLCASSLAGPTYNEQFFGPGTRLTVL.

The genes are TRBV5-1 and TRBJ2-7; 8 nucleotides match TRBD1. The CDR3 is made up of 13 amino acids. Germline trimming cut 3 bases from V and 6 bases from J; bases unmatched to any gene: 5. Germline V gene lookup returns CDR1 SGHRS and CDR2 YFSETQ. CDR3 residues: CASSSTGDREQYF. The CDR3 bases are TGCGCCAGCAGCTCGACAGGGGACCGCGAGCAGTACTTC.

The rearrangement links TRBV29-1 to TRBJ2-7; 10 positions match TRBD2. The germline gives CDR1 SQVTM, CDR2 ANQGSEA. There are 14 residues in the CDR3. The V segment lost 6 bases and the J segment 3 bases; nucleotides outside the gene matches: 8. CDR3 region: CSVQNGLADYEQYF. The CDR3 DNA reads TGCAGCGTCCAGAATGGACTAGCGGACTACGAGCAGTACTTC.

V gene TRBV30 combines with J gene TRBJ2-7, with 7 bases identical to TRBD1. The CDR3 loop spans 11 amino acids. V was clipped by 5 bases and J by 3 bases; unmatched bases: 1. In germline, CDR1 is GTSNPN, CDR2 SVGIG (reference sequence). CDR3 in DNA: TGTGCCTGGGGGACAGTCTACGAGCAGTACTTC. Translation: CAWGTVYEQYF.

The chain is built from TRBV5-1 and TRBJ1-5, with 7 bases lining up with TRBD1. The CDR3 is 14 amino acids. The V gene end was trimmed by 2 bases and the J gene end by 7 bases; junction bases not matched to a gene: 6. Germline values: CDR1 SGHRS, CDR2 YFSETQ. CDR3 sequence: CASSLGGAGQPQHF. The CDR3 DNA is TGCGCCAGCAGCTTAGGGGGCGCCGGGCAGCCCCAGCATTTT.

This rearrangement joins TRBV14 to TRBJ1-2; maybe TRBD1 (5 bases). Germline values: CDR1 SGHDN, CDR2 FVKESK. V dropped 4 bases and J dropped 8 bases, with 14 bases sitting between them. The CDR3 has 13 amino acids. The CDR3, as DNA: TGTGCCAGCAGCCGTTTCCCCGGGGACGGCTACACCTTC. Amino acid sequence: CASSRFPGDGYTF.

CDR3 sequence reads: CASSRDRFNTEAFF. The DNA of the CDR3 is TGTGCCAGCAGCCGTGACCGGTTTAACACTGAAGCTTTCTTT. The chain links TRBV28 to TRBJ1-1; D remains unclear. Germline V gene lookup returns CDR1 MDHEN and CDR2 SYDVKM. The CDR3 totals 14 residues. The V and J ends lost 6 bases and 2 bases respectively, with 13 bases between them.

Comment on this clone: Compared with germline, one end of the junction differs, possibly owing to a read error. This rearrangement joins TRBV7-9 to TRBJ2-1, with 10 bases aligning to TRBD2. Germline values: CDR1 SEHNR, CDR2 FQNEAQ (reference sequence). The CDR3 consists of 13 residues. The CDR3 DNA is TGCCCCAGGGCAGCGGGAGGGGGCAATGAGCAGTTCTTC. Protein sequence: CPRAAGGGNEQFF.

CDR3 sequence (DNA): TGTGCCAGCAGCGGAAGGACTAGCGGACGCACAGATACGCAGTATTTT. It encodes CASSGRTSGRTDTQYF. The chain carries TRBV9 and TRBJ2-3; TRBD2 matches at 10 bases. The CDR3 is made up of 16 amino acids. V was clipped by 3 bases and J by 1 base; unmatched bases: 5. Germline V CDR1 and CDR2: SGDLS, YYNGEE. Full variable domain (rest looked up from reference TRBV9 and TRBJ2-3): DSGVTQTPKHLITATGQRVTLRCSPRSGDLSVYWYQQSLDQGLQFLIQYYNGEERAKGNILERFSAQQFPDLHSELNLSSLELGDSALYFCASSGRTSGRTDTQYFGPGTRLTVL.

CDR3 protein: CASSISHRNTEAFF. The CDR3 nucleotides are TGTGCCAGCAGCATCTCCCACCGGAACACTGAAGCTTTCTTT. The J gene is TRBJ1-1, the V gene TRBV11-2; D is unresolved. This CDR3 is built from 14 residues. V lost 5 bases and J lost 1, with 11 bases in between. Germline assignment: CDR1 SGHAT and CDR2 FQNNGV.